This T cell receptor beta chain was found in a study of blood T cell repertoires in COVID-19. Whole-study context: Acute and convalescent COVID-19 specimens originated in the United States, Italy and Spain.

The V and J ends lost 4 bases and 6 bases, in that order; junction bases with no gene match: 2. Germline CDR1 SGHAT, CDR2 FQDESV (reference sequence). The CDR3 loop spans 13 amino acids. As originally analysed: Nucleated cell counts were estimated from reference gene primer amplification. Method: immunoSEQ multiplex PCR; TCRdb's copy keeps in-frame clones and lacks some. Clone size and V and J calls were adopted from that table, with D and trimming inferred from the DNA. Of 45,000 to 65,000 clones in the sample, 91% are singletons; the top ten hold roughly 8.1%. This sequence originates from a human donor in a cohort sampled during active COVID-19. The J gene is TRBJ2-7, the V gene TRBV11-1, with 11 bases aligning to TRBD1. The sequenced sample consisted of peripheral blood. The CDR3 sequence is CASSSGTGGEQYF. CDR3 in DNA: TGTGCCAGCAGCTCCGGGACAGGGGGCGAGCAGTACTTC.